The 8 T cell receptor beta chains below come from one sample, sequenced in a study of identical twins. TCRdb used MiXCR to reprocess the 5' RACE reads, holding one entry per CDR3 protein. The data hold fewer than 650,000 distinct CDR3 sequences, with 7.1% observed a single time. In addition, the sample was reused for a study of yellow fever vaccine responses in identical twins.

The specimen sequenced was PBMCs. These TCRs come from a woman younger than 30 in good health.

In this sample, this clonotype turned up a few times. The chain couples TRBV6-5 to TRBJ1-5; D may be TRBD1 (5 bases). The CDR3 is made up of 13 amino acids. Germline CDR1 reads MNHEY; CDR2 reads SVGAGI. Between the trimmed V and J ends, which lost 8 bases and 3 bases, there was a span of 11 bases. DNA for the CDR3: TGTGCCAGCGGTTGGGGCTCCAATCAGCCCCAGCATTTT. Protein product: CASGWGSNQPQHF.

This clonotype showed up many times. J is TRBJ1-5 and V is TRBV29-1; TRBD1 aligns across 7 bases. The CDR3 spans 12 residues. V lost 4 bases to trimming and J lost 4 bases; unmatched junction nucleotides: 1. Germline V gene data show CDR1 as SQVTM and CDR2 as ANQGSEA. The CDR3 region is CSVGDRNQPQHF. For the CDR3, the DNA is TGCAGCGTTGGGGACAGAAATCAGCCCCAGCATTTT.

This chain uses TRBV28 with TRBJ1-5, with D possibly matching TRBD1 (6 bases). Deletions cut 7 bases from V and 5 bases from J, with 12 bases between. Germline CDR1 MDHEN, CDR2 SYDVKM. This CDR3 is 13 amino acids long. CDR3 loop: CASIGGQYQPQHF. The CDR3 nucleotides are TGTGCCAGCATCGGGGGGCAATATCAGCCCCAGCATTTT.

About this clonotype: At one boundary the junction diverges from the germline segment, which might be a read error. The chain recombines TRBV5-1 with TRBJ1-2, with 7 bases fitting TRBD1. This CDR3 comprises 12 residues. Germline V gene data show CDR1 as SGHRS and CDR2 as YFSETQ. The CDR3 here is CASSYGTVSPIF. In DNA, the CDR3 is TGCGCCAGCAGCTATGGGACAGTCTCTCCCATCTTC.

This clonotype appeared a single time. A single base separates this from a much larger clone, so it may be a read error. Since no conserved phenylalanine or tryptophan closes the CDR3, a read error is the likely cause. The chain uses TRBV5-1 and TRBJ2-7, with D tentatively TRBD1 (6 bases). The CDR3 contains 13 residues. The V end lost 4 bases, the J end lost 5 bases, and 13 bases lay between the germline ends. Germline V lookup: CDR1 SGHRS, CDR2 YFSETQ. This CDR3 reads CASSLYGQNEQYS. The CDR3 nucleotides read TGCGCCAGCAGCCTGTATGGACAGAACGAGCAGTACTCC.

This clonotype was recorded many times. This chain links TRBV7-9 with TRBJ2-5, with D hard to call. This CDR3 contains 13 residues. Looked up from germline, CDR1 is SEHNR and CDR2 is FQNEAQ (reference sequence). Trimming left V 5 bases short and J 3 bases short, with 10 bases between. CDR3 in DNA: TGTGCCAGCAGCACCCCCCTAGAAGAGACCCAGTACTTC. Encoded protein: CASSTPLEETQYF.

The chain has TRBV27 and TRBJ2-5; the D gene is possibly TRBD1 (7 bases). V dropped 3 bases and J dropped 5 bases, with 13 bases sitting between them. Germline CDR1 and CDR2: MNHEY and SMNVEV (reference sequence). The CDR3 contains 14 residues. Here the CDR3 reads CASSFVQGRETQYF. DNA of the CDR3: TGTGCCAGCAGTTTTGTACAGGGGAGGGAGACCCAGTACTTC.

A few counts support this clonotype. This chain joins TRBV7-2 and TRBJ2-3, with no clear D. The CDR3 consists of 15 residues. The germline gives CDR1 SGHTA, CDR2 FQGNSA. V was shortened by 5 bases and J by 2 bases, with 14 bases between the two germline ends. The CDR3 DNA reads TGTGCCAGCAGCCACTCCGGACCCTACACAGATACGCAGTATTTT. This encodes CASSHSGPYTDTQYF.